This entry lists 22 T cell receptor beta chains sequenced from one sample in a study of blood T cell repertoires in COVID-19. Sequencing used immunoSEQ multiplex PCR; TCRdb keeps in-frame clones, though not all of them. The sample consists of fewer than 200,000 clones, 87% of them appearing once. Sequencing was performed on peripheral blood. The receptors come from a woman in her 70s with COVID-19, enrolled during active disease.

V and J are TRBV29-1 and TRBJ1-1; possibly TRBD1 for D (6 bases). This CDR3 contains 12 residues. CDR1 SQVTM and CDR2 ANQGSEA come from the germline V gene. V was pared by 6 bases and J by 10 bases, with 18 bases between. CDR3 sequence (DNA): TGCAGCGTCCACGGGTCAGGGGTCGGAGCTTTCTTT. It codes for CSVHGSGVGAFF.

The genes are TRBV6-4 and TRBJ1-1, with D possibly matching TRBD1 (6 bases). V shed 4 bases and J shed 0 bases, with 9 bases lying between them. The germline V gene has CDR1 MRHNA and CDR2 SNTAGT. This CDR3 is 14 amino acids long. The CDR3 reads CASSADRLNTEAFF. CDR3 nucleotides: TGTGCCAGCAGTGCGGACAGATTGAACACTGAAGCTTTCTTT.

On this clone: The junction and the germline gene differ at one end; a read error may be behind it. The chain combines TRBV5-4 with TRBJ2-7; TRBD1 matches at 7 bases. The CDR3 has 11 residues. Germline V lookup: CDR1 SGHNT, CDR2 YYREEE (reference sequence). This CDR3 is CASSLKGQWDF. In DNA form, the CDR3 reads TGTGCCAGCAGCTTGAAGGGACAGTGGGATTTC.

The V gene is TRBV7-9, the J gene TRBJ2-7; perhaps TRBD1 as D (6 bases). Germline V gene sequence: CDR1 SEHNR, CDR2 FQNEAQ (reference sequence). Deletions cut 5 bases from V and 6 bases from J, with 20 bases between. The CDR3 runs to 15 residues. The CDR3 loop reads CASSPSGTRGIEQYF. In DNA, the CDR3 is TGTGCCAGCAGCCCTTCCGGGACAAGGGGGATCGAGCAGTACTTC.

The DNA of the CDR3 is TGTGCCAGCAGTGACTCGACGAAGACGACACGAGCAACTAATGAAAAACTGTTTTTT. It translates to CASSDSTKTTRATNEKLFF. The chain is built from TRBV6-4 and TRBJ1-4; D is uncertain. The CDR3 runs 19 residues. Germline V gene data show CDR1 as MRHNA and CDR2 as SNTAGT. V lost 0 bases, J lost 0 bases, and 17 bases lay in between.

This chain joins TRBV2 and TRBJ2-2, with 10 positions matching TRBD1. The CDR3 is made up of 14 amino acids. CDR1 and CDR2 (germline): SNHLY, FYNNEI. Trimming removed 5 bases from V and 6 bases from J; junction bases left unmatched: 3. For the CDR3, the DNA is TGTGCCAGCAGTTGGGACAGGGGTGCCGGGGAGCTGTTTTTT. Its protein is CASSWDRGAGELFF.

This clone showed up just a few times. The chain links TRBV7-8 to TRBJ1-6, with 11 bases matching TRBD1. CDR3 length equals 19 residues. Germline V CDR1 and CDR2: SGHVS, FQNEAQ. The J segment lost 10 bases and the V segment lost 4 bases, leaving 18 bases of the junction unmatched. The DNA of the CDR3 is TGTGCCAGCAGCTATCCTCAAAGGACAGGGGGCGCAGAGGGGTCACCCCTCCACTTT. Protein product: CASSYPQRTGGAEGSPLHF.

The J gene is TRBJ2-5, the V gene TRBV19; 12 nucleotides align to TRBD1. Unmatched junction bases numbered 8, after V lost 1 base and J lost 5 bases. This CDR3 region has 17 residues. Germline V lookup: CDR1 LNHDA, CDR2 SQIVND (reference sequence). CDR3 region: CASSIVVGTGGVETQYF. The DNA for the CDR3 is TGTGCCAGTAGTATAGTCGTCGGGACAGGGGGCGTCGAGACCCAGTACTTC. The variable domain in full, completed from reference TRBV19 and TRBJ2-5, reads DGGITQSPKYLFRKEGQNVTLSCEQNLNHDAMYWYRQDPGQGLRLIYYSQIVNDFQKGDIAEGYSVSREKKESFPLTVTSAQKNPTAFYLCASSIVVGTGGVETQYFGPGTRLLVL.

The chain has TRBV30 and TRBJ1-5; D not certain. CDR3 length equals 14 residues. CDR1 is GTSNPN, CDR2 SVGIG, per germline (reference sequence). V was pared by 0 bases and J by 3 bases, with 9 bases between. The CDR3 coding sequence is TGTGCCTGGAGTGTTGCACTGATCAATCAGCCCCAGCATTTT. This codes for CAWSVALINQPQHF. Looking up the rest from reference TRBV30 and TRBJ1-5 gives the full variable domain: SQTIHQWPATLVQPVGSPLSLECTVEGTSNPNLYWYRQAAGRGLQLLFYSVGIGQISSEVPQNLSASRPQDRQFILSSKKLLLSDSGFYLCAWSVALINQPQHFGDGTRLSIL.

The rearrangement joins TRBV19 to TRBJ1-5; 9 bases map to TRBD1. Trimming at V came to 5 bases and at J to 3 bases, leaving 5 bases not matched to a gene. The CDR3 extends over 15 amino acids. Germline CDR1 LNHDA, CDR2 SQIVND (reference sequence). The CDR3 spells CASSGTGYFNQPQHF. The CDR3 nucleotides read TGTGCCAGTAGTGGGACAGGGTACTTCAATCAGCCCCAGCATTTT. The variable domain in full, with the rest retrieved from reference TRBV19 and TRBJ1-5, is DGGITQSPKYLFRKEGQNVTLSCEQNLNHDAMYWYRQDPGQGLRLIYYSQIVNDFQKGDIAEGYSVSREKKESFPLTVTSAQKNPTAFYLCASSGTGYFNQPQHFGDGTRLSIL.

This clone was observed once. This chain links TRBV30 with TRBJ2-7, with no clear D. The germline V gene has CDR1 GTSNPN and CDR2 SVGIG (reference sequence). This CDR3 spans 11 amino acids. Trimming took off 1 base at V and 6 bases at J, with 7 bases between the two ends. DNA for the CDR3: TGTGCCTGGAGTGCCCAACTCGAGCAGTACTTC. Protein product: CAWSAQLEQYF. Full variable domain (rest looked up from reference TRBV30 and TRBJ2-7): SQTIHQWPATLVQPVGSPLSLECTVEGTSNPNLYWYRQAAGRGLQLLFYSVGIGQISSEVPQNLSASRPQDRQFILSSKKLLLSDSGFYLCAWSAQLEQYFGPGTRLTVT.

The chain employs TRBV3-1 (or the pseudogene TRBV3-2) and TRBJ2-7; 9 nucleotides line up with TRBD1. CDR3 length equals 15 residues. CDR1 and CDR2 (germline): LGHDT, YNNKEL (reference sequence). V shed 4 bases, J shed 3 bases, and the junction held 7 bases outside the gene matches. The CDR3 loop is CASSPSGQGFYEQYF. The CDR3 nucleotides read TGTGCCAGCAGCCCTTCGGGACAGGGATTCTACGAGCAGTACTTC.

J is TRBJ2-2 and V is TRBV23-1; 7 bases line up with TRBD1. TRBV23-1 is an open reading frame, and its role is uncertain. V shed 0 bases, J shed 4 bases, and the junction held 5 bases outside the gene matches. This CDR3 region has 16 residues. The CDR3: CASSQSPTGRTGELFF. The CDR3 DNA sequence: TGCGCCAGCAGTCAATCGCCGACAGGGCGCACCGGGGAGCTGTTTTTT.

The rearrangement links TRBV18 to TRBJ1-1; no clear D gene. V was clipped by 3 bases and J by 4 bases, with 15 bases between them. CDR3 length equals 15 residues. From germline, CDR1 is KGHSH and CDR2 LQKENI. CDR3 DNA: TGTGCCAGCTCACCTAAGGAGAGCACGGCCACTGAAGCTTTCTTT. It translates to CASSPKESTATEAFF.

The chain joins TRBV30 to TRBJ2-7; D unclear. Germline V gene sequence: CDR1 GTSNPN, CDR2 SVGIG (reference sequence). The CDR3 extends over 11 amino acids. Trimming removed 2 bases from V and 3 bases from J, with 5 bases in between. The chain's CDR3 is CAWSTSYEQYF. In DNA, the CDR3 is TGTGCCTGGAGTACGAGCTACGAGCAGTACTTC.

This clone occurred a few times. The CDR3, as DNA: TGTGCCAGTAGTACCATCTACAGAGTGGATGGCTACACCTTC. Translation: CASSTIYRVDGYTF. The chain is built from TRBV19 and TRBJ1-2; D remains unclear. Trimming took off 4 bases at V and 6 bases at J, with 15 bases between the two ends. Germline V gene lookup returns CDR1 LNHDA and CDR2 SQIVND (reference sequence). This CDR3 region has 14 residues.

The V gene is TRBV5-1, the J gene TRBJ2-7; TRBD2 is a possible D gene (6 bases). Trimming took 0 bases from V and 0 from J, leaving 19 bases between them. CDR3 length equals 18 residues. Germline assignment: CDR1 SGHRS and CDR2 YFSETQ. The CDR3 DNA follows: TGCGCCAGCAGCTTGGATAGTCAAAGGTTGACTAGCTCCTACGAGCAGTACTTC. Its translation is CASSLDSQRLTSSYEQYF. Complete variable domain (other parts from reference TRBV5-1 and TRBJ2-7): KAGVTQTPRYLIKTRGQQVTLSCSPISGHRSVSWYQQTPGQGLQFLFEYFSETQRNKGNFPGRFSGRQFSNSRSEMNVSTLELGDSALYLCASSLDSQRLTSSYEQYFGPGTRLTVT.

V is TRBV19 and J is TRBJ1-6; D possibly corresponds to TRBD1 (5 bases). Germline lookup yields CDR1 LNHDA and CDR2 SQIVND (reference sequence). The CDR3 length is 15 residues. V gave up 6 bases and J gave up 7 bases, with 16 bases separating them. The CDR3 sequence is CASSRGTAFNSPLHF. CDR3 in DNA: TGTGCCAGTAGCCGGGGGACGGCATTCAATTCACCCCTCCACTTT. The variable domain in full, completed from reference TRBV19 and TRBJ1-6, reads DGGITQSPKYLFRKEGQNVTLSCEQNLNHDAMYWYRQDPGQGLRLIYYSQIVNDFQKGDIAEGYSVSREKKESFPLTVTSAQKNPTAFYLCASSRGTAFNSPLHFGNGTRLTVT.

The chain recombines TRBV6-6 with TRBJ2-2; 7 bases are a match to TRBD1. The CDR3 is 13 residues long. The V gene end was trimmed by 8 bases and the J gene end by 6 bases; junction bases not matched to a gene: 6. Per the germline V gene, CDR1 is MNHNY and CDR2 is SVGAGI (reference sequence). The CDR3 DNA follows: TGTGCCAGCCAGGGGGTGGCTTCCGGGGAGCTGTTTTTT. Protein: CASQGVASGELFF.

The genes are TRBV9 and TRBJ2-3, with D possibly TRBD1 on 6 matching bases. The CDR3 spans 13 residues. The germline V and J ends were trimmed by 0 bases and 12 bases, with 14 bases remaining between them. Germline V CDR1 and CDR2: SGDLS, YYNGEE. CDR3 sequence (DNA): TGTGCCAGCAGCGTAGATGGGGGCAAGAGCCAGTATTTT. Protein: CASSVDGGKSQYF.

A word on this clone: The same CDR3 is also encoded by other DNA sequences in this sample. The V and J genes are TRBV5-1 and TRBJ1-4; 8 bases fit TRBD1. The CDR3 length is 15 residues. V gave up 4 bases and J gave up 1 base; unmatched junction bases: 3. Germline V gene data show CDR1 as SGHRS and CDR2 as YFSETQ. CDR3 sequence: CASSVTGGTNEKLFF. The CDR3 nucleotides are TGCGCCAGCAGCGTTACAGGGGGAACTAATGAAAAACTGTTTTTT.

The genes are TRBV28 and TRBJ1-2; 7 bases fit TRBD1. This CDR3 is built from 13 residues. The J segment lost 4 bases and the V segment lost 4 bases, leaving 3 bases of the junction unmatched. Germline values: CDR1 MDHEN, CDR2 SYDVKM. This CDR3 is CASSSQGGYGYTF. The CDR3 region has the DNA TGTGCCAGCAGTTCCCAGGGGGGCTATGGCTACACCTTC.